This T cell receptor (beta chain) was profiled in a study of T cell responses to AZD1222 COVID-19 vaccine. As regards this clone: Its antigen is undetermined.

Germline CDR1 and CDR2: KGHSH and LQKENI. The CDR3 is made up of 13 amino acids. The V and J ends lost 2 bases and 1 base respectively, with 5 bases between them. Notes on the study in general: Nearly half of spike-specific TCRs reportedly go after variant regions that carry no mutations. Mostly white British, mostly female donors; authors suggested clonal diversity may be underestimated. At study baseline, merely several AZD1222 recipients were seropositive. Spike-specific TCR depth and breadth grew after two AZD1222 doses.

Sequencing was performed with immunoSEQ multiplex PCR; in TCRdb, only in-frame clones are kept and a portion is missing. The sample includes roughly 100,000 clones, around 91% of them seen just once. The clonotype comes from an adult in good health. This chain links TRBV18 with TRBJ1-1; D is ambiguous. The sample consisted of peripheral blood, taken on day 0 of AZD1222 vaccination. In nucleotides, the CDR3 is TGTGCCAGCTCACCAGGCAGGAACACTGAAGCTTTCTTT. This codes for CASSPGRNTEAFF.